The rows below give T cell receptor beta chains drawn from one sample of a study of OX40 agonist ivuxolimab in advanced cancers. Assay used: immunoSEQ multiplex PCR; TCRdb lists only in-frame clones, some missing. The profile shows about 58,000 clones, around nine tenths of them singletons. This specimen was CD4+ or CD8+ T cells sorted from blood, taken in a trial of the OX40 agonist ivuxolimab. The receptors shown here come from an adult with an advanced solid tumor such as melanoma, head and neck, liver or kidney cancer. CDR3s leave out the opening cysteine and the closing phenylalanine or tryptophan. The order of the fields is D gene, V gene, CDR3 protein. D genes are given only for firm matches.

>-|TRBV2
ASSTRGENTEAF
>-|TRBV19
ASTPRSTRGTEAF
>-|TRBV30
ALGGGNQPQH
>TRBD1|TRBV7-2
ASRQTGGGYGYT
>-|TRBV7-3
ASSTGYPNPQY
>-|TRBV11-2
ASSPGATSYEQY
>-|TRBV19
ASTNKEMNTEAF
>TRBD1|TRBV6-5
AARDRITDTQY
>TRBD2|TRBV28
ASSRKSGTSVRYEQY
>TRBD1|TRBV18
ASSPGDRGTSGELF
>TRBD1|TRBV2
ASSDRTGGHQPQH
>-|TRBV6-1
ASSDPGPRILNEQF
>-|TRBV6-5
ASSYSAMMDYGYT
>TRBD1|TRBV6-5
ASRIQGDTEAF
>TRBD2|TRBV7-2
ASSESGGRAWDTQY